This T cell receptor (beta chain) derives from a study of blood T cell repertoires in COVID-19 (dated by TCRdb to 2018 to 2020). With respect to the entire study: Samples from collaborators originated in the United States, Italy and Spain and spanned both the acute and convalescent phases of COVID-19. The repertoires were made available in a free public database intended to serve as a resource for research on the immune response to SARS-CoV-2. Where available, HLA class I and class II types were taken from metadata supplied by the sample provider and were not determined by assay-based typing. Samples came from the ongoing ImmuneRACE study (first 160 participants) plus 1,254 subjects from 6 global collaborators. The material from the prospective study consisted of cDNA or gDNA derived from T cells, B-cell-depleted T cells, or PBMCs. A de-identified subject ID, COVID-19 status, age in years and sex were almost always included in the sample metadata. The dataset comprised deeply sampled blood TCRbeta repertoires from subjects exposed to, actively infected with, or recovered from COVID-19. Summary of the overall study and its limitations: The amount of clinical and demographic metadata varied by source and participant and was provided uncurated.

The immunoSEQ Assay, a bias-controlled multiplex PCR, was used to amplify TCRbeta CDR3 regions from genomic DNA. As for how the authors treated the data: Nucleated cell counts per sample were estimated from amplification of reference gene primers within the assay. To quantify the absolute abundance of each unique TCRbeta CDR3 rearrangement, sequence reads were collapsed and filtered. Productive Simpson clonality was computed per sample as the square root of Simpson's diversity index over productive rearrangements. Drawn from immuneACCESS, this table holds only the in-frame rearrangements with V and J called that TCRdb kept. Clones are partly lost; checked studies trace under half to an unresolved V gene and leave the rest unexplained. Clonal size and the V and J genes are those of that table, whereas D and trimming came from the DNA. This sample has hundreds of thousands of clones in its table, and around 82% of those were observed once. The ten largest make up about 4.8% of the sample.

Participants in the prospective study were aged about 18 to 95 years, lived in 24 United States geographic areas, and enrolled through a virtual design. In the prospective study, participants were assigned to cohorts based on the clinical history participants reported in a screening survey and a study questionnaire. Exposed participants were defined as having been in contact with someone with a PCR-confirmed or clinician-diagnosed COVID-19 case within 2 weeks of study entry. Mobile phlebotomists in the prospective study collected whole blood, serum and a nasopharyngeal or oropharyngeal swab from every participant. Additional blood draws and questionnaires over an approximately 2-month period could optionally be provided by prospective study participants. Blood samples from the prospective study were shipped frozen or at room temperature prior to DNA extraction. CDR1 and CDR2, looked up from the germline V gene, are MDHEN and SYDVKM. Relative to germline, V is 8 bases shorter and J is 2 bases shorter, with 18 bases between their ends. From cysteine to phenylalanine, the CDR3 is 15 amino acids long. The CDR3 DNA has 45 bases and is translated from base 1.

On this clone: Its antigen is currently not known. No base-level quality is on record; no much larger clone is a single base apart.

The source is a woman aged 50 to 65 who had been exposed to COVID-19. The sample consisted of PBMCs or T cells enriched from blood (not recorded which). The V and J segments used are TRBV28 and TRBJ1-2; possibly the D gene is TRBD1, per 6 matching bases. CDR3 protein: CASRDTQNRNYGYTF. The nucleotide sequence is TGTGCCAGCCGGGACACCCAAAATCGAAACTATGGCTACACCTTC.